A single T cell receptor (beta chain) is shown here with its context. The germline CDR1 and CDR2 sequences are SGHDN and FVKESK. The V gene lost 4 bases and the J gene lost 4 bases, with 15 bases spanning the gap. The CDR3 covers 15 residues. The entry originates in a study of control samples from healthy donors and cancer patients. Produced via immunoSEQ multiplex PCR; TCRdb's table is partial and in-frame only. The sample lists over 85,000 clones, roughly 90% seen once, with about 3.9% in the top ten. Sequenced sample: PBMCs. This receptor was taken from an older woman with lung cancer. This sequence joins TRBV14 and TRBJ2-3; D may be TRBD2 (7 bases). CDR3 protein: CASSLGGGAADTQYF. The CDR3, as DNA: TGTGCCAGCAGCCTCGGAGGGGGGGCGGCAGATACGCAGTATTTT.